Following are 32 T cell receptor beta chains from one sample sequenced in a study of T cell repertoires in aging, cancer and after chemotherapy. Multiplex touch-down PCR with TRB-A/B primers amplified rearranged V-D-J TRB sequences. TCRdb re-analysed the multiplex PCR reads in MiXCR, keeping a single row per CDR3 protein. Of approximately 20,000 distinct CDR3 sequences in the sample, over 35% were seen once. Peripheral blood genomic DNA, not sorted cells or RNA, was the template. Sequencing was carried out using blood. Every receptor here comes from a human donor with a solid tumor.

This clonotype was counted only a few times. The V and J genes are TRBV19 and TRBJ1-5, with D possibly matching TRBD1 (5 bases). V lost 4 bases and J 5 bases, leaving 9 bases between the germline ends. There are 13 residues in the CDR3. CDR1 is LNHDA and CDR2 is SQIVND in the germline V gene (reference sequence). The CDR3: CASSTTADQPQHF. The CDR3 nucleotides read TGTGCCAGTAGTACGACAGCGGATCAGCCCCAGCATTTT.

The CDR3 nucleotides read TGCAGTGCTCTGGGACAGGGGGGGACTGAAGCTTTCTTT. Protein sequence: CSALGQGGTEAFF. This chain links TRBV20-1 with TRBJ1-1, with 11 bases matching TRBD1. This CDR3 comprises 13 residues. Trimming took 5 bases from V and 5 from J; bases not matched to a gene: 4. Germline values: CDR1 DFQATT, CDR2 SNEGSKA (reference sequence).

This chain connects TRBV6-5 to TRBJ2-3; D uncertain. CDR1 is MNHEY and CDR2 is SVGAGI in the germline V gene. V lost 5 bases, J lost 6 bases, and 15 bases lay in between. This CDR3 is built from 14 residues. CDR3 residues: CASSRGPTYDTQYF. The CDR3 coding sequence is TGTGCCAGCAGTCGAGGACCGACATACGATACGCAGTATTTT.

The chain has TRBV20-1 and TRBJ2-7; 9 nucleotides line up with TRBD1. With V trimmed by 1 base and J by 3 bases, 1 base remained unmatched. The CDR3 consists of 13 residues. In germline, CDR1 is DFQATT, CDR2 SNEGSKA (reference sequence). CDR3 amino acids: CSARGDRDYEQYF. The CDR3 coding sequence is TGCAGTGCTAGAGGGGACAGGGACTACGAGCAGTACTTC.

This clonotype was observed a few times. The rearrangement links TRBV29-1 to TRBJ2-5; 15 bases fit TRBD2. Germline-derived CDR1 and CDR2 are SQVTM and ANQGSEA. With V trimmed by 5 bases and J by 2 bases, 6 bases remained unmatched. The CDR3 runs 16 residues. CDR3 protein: CSVLGLAGGGQETQYF. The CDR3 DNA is TGCAGCGTTCTGGGACTAGCGGGAGGTGGGCAAGAGACCCAGTACTTC. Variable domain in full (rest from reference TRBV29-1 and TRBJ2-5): SAVISQKPSRDICQRGTSLTIQCQVDSQVTMMFWYRQQPGQSLTLIATANQGSEATYESGFVIDKFPISRPNLTFSTLTVSNMSPEDSSIYLCSVLGLAGGGQETQYFGPGTRLLVL.

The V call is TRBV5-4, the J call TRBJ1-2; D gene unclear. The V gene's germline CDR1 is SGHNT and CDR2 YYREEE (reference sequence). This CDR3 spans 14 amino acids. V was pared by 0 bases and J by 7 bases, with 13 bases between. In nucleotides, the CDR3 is TGTGCCAGCAGCTTGGCGCACGGGTGGGGTGGCTACACCTTC. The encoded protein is CASSLAHGWGGYTF. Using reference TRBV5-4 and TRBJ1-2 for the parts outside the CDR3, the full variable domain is ETGVTQSPTHLIKTRGQQVTLRCSSQSGHNTVSWYQQALGQGPQFIFQYYREEENGRGNFPPRFSGLQFPNYSSELNVNALELDDSALYLCASSLAHGWGGYTFGSGTRLTVV.

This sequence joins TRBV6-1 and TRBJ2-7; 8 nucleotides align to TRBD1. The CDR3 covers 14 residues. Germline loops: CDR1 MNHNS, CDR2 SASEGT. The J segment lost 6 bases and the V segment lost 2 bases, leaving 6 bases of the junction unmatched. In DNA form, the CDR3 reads TGTGCCAGCAGTGAAAGGACAGGGCTGTCCGAGCAGTACTTC. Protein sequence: CASSERTGLSEQYF.

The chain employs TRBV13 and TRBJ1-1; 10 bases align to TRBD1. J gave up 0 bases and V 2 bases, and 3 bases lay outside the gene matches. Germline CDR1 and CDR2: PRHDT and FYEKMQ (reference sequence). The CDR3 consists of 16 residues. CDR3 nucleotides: TGTGCCAGCAGCTTAAGGGACAGGGGCTTGAACACTGAAGCTTTCTTT. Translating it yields CASSLRDRGLNTEAFF.

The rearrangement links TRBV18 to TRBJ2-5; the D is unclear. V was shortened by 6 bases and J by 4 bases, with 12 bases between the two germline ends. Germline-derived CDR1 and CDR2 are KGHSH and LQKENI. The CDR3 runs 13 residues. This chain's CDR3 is CASSQREIETQYF. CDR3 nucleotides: TGTGCCAGCTCCCAACGAGAAATAGAGACCCAGTACTTC.

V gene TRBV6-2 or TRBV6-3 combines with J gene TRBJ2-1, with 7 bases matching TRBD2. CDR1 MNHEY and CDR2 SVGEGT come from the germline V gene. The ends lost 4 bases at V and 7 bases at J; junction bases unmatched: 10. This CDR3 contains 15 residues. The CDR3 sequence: CASSSSGTSGNEQFF. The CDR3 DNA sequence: TGTGCCAGCAGTTCAAGCGGGACCTCGGGGAATGAGCAGTTCTTC.

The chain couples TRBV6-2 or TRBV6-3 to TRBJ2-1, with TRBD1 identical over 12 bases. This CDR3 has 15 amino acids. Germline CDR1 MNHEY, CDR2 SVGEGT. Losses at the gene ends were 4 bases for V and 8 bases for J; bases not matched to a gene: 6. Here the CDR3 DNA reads TGTGCCAGCAGTTCCCCGGGACAGGGGGCAGATGAGCAGTTCTTC. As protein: CASSSPGQGADEQFF.

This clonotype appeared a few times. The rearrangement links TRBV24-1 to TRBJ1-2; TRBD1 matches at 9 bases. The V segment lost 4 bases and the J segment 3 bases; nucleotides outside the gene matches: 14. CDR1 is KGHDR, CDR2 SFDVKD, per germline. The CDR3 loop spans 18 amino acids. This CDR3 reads CATSDPAPTGGKYYGYTF. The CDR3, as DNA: TGTGCCACCAGTGACCCTGCCCCCACAGGGGGCAAGTACTATGGCTACACCTTC.

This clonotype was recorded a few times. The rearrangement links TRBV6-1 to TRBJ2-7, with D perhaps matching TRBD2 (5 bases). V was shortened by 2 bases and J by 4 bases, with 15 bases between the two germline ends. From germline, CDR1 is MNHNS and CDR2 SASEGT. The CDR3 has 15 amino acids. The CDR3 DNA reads TGTGCCAGCAGTGAATTCCGGGGAGCACCTTACGAGCAGTACTTC. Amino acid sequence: CASSEFRGAPYEQYF.

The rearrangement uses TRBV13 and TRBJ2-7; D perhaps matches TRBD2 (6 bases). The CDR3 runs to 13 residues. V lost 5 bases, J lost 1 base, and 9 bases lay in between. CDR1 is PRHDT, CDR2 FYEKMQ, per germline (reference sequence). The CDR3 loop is CASSSGQSYEQYF. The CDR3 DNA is TGTGCCAGCAGCAGCGGGCAATCCTACGAGCAGTACTTC. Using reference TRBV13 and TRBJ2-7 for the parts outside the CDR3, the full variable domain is AAGVIQSPRHLIKEKRETATLKCYPIPRHDTVYWYQQGPGQDPQFLISFYEKMQSDKGSIPDRFSAQQFSDYHSELNMSSLELGDSALYFCASSSGQSYEQYFGPGTRLTVT.

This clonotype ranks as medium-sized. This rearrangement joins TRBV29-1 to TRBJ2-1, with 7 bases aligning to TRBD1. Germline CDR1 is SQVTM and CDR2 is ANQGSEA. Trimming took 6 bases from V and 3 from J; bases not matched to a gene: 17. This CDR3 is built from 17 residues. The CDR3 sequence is CSVIPGPGQRIYNEQFF. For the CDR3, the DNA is TGCAGCGTAATACCGGGACCGGGACAGAGGATCTACAATGAGCAGTTCTTC.

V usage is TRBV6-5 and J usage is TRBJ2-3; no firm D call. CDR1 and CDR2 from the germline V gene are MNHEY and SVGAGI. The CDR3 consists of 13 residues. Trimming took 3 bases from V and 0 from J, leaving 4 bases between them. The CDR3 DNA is TGTGCCAGCAGTTATGGAAGCACAGATACGCAGTATTTT. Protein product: CASSYGSTDTQYF.

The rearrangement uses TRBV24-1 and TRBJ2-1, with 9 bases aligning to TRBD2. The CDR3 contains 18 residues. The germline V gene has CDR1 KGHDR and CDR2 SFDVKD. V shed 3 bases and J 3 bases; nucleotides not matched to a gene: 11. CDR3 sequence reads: CATSDATFSGGYYNEQFF. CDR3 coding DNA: TGTGCCACCAGTGATGCCACCTTTAGCGGGGGATACTACAATGAGCAGTTCTTC.

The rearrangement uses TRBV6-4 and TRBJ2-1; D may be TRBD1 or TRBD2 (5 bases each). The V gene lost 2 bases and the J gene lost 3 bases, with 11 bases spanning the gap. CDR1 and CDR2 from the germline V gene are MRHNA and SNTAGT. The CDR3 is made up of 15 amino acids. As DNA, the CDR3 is TGTGCCAGCAGTGACGACGGGACGAACTACAATGAGCAGTTCTTC. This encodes CASSDDGTNYNEQFF.

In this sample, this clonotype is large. The CDR3 loop is CASSPSGRAAGELFF. The CDR3 DNA reads as TGTGCCAGTAGTCCTAGCGGGAGGGCCGCCGGGGAGCTGTTTTTT. The genes are TRBV19 and TRBJ2-2, with 12 bases aligning to TRBD2. CDR1 and CDR2 from the germline V gene are LNHDA and SQIVND (reference sequence). This CDR3 spans 15 amino acids. The trim removed 5 bases at V and 6 bases at J, leaving 4 bases unmatched.

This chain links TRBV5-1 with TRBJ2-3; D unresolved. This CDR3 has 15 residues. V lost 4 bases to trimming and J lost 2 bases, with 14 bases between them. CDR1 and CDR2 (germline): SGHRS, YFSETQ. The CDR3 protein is CASSAYMETTDTQYF. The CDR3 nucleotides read TGCGCCAGCAGCGCCTACATGGAGACCACAGATACGCAGTATTTT.

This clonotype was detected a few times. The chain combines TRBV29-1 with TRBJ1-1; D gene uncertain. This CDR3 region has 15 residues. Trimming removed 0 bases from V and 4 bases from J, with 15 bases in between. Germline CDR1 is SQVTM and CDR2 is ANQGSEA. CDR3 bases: TGCAGCGTTGAAGAGGACGGAGGAGGGATCACTGAAGCTTTCTTT. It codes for CSVEEDGGGITEAFF.

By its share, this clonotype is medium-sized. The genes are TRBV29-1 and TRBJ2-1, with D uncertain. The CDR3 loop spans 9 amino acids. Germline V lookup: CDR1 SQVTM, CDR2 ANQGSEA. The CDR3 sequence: CTTHGEQFF. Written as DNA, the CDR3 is TGCACCACCCACGGAGAGCAGTTCTTC.

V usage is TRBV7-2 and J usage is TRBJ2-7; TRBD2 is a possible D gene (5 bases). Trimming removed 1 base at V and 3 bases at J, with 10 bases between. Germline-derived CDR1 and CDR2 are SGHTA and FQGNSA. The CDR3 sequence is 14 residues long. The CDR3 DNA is TGTGCCAGCAGCTTAGGAGTCGGGAACTACGAGCAGTACTTC. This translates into CASSLGVGNYEQYF.

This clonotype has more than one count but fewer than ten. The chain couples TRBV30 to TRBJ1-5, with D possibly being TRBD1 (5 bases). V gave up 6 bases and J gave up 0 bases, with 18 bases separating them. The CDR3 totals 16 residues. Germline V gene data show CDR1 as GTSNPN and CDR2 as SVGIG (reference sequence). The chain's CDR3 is CACKGQDPYSNQPQHF. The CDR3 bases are TGTGCCTGCAAGGGGCAGGATCCCTATAGCAATCAGCCCCAGCATTTT.

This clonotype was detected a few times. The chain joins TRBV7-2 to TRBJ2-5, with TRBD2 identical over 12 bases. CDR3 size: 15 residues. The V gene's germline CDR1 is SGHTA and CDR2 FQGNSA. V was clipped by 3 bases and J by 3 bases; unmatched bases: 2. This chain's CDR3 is CASSFTSGGKETQYF. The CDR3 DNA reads TGTGCCAGCAGCTTCACTAGCGGGGGGAAAGAGACCCAGTACTTC.

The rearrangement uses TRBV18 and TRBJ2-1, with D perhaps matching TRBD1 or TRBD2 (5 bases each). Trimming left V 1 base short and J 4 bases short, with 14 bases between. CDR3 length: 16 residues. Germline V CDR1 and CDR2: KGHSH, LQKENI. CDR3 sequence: CASSPQGSSYYNEQFF. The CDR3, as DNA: TGTGCCAGCTCACCACAGGGGTCTAGCTATTACAATGAGCAGTTCTTC.

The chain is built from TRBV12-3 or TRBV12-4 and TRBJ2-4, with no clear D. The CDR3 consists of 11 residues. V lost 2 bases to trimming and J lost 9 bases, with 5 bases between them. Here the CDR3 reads CASSLLGIQYF. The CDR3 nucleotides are TGTGCCAGCAGTTTATTAGGCATTCAGTACTTC.

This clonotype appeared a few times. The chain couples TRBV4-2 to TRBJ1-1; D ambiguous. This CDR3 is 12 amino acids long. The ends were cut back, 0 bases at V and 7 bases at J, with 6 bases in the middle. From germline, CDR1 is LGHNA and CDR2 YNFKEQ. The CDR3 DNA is TGTGCCAGCAGCCAAGAGGAGGGTGAAGCTTTCTTT. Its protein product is CASSQEEGEAFF.

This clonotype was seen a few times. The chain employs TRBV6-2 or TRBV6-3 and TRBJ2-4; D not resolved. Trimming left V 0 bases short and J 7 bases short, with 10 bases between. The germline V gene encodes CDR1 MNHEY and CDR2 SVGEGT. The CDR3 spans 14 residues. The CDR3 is CASSYSMGNNIQYF. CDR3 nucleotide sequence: TGTGCCAGCAGTTACTCGATGGGCAATAACATTCAGTACTTC.

Here the CDR3 DNA reads TGTGCCAGCTCACCACGGACAGGGGTTGGAGAAAAACTGTTTTTT. Its translation: CASSPRTGVGEKLFF. This chain uses TRBV18 with TRBJ1-4, with TRBD1 identical over 9 bases. J gave up 8 bases and V 1 base, and 5 bases lay outside the gene matches. CDR3 size: 15 residues. Germline V gives CDR1 KGHSH, CDR2 LQKENI.

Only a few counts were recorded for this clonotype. The CDR3: CASSMDRAEQYF. The CDR3 region has the DNA TGTGCCAGTAGTATGGACAGGGCCGAGCAGTACTTC. The rearrangement joins TRBV19 to TRBJ2-7; TRBD1 matches 8 bases. The junction had 1 base not matched to a gene; V was cut back by 3 bases and J by 6 bases. CDR1 and CDR2 from the germline V gene are LNHDA and SQIVND (reference sequence). The CDR3 extends over 12 amino acids.

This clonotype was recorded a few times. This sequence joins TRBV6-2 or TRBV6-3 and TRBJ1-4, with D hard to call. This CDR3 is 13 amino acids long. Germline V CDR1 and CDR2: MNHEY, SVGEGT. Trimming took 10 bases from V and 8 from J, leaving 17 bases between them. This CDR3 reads CATARVRFEKLFF. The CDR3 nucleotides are TGTGCCACTGCGAGAGTTAGGTTCGAAAAACTGTTTTTT.